These 27 T cell receptor beta chains were sequenced from one sample in a study of sequential checkpoint blockade in melanoma. Generated by immunoSEQ multiplex PCR, the TCRdb table keeps only in-frame clones and is missing some. Of approximately 8,800 clones in the sample, 70% to 80% are singletons; the top ten hold approximately 25%. Treatment specified: randomized to nivolumab then ipilimumab (arm A) or the reverse (arm B). This sample comprised CD8+ T cells sorted from blood (inferred from file names), obtained from a patient given nivolumab and ipilimumab in sequence. The receptors come from a human donor with melanoma.

This clone is judged medium-sized. V is TRBV14 and J is TRBJ1-1, with a possible D match to TRBD1 (5 bases). The CDR3 spans 12 residues. Germline CDR1 reads SGHDN; CDR2 reads FVKESK. The ends were cut back, 1 base at V and 7 bases at J, with 7 bases in the middle. The CDR3 protein is CASSQGGVEAFF. Written as DNA, the CDR3 is TGTGCCAGCAGCCAAGGGGGGGTTGAAGCTTTCTTT.

This sequence joins TRBV4-3 and TRBJ2-2, with 10 bases matching TRBD1. Germline loops: CDR1 LGHNA, CDR2 YSLEER. Trimming removed 2 bases from V and 7 bases from J; junction bases left unmatched: 13. This CDR3 has 18 amino acids. CDR3 sequence reads: CASSQLTIGTGAIGELFF. CDR3 bases: TGCGCCAGCAGCCAACTCACCATCGGGACAGGGGCGATCGGGGAGCTGTTTTTT.

This sequence joins TRBV6-4 and TRBJ2-3, with 14 bases identical to TRBD2. In germline, CDR1 is MRHNA, CDR2 SNTAGT. With V trimmed by 4 bases and J by 6 bases, 6 bases remained unmatched. The CDR3 contains 16 residues. The CDR3 DNA follows: TGTGCCAGCAGTGCAGGCGGGACTAGCGGGGGTGATACGCAGTATTTT. Its protein is CASSAGGTSGGDTQYF.

This clone has only one observation. The genes are TRBV13 and TRBJ2-3; D not certain. From germline, CDR1 is PRHDT and CDR2 FYEKMQ (reference sequence). This CDR3 comprises 14 residues. The germline V and J ends were trimmed by 0 bases and 1 base, with 5 bases remaining between them. The CDR3 DNA reads TGTGCCAGCAGCTTAGGGCAGGGCACAGATACGCAGTATTTT. This encodes CASSLGQGTDTQYF.

The chain recombines TRBV7-2 with TRBJ1-2; TRBD1 aligns across 10 bases. V shed 3 bases and J 5 bases; nucleotides not matched to a gene: 12. The CDR3 runs to 17 residues. Germline V gene lookup returns CDR1 SGHTA and CDR2 FQGNSA. The CDR3 sequence: CASSLSRGQGILYGYTF. The DNA of the CDR3 is TGTGCCAGCAGCTTGAGCAGGGGACAGGGGATTTTGTATGGCTACACCTTC.

The rearrangement joins TRBV27 to TRBJ2-2; 7 positions match TRBD2. The junction had 6 bases not matched to a gene; V was cut back by 4 bases and J by 1 base. This CDR3 region has 16 residues. CDR1 is MNHEY and CDR2 is SMNVEV in the germline V gene (reference sequence). The CDR3 here is CASSSGLVLNTGELFF. CDR3 nucleotide sequence: TGTGCCAGCAGTTCCGGACTAGTTCTGAACACCGGGGAGCTGTTTTTT.

V gene TRBV14 combines with J gene TRBJ1-1; tentatively, D is TRBD1 (5 bases). CDR1 and CDR2 (germline): SGHDN, FVKESK. This CDR3 is built from 15 residues. V shed 0 bases and J shed 1 base, with 9 bases lying between them. CDR3 coding DNA: TGTGCCAGCAGCCAAGAGGGGGAGGGGAACACTGAAGCTTTCTTT. Amino acids: CASSQEGEGNTEAFF.

V gene TRBV7-8 combines with J gene TRBJ2-1; 9 bases match TRBD1. Germline values: CDR1 SGHVS, CDR2 FQNEAQ. The J segment lost 4 bases and the V segment lost 8 bases, leaving 3 bases of the junction unmatched. CDR3 length: 13 amino acids. The CDR3 DNA reads TGTGCCAGCGGGGACAGGGATTACAATGAGCAGTTCTTC. Translated: CASGDRDYNEQFF.

This chain links TRBV19 with TRBJ2-7, with a tentative D call TRBD1 (6 bases). The CDR3 is 14 amino acids. The germline gives CDR1 LNHDA, CDR2 SQIVND (reference sequence). The germline V and J ends were trimmed by 2 bases and 2 bases, with 10 bases remaining between them. CDR3 residues: CASSIRTAAYEQYF. CDR3 nucleotide sequence: TGTGCCAGTAGTATACGGACAGCGGCCTACGAGCAGTACTTC.

This chain joins TRBV5-3 and TRBJ2-1; D is perhaps TRBD2 (5 bases). TRBV5-3 is recorded as an ORF, its role being uncertain. There are 15 residues in the CDR3. V lost 1 base, J lost 2 bases, and 10 bases lay in between. DNA of the CDR3: TGTGCCAGAAGCTTGTGGCGGGCTCCCTACAATGAGCAGTTCTTC. It translates to CARSLWRAPYNEQFF.

The chain has TRBV6-5 and TRBJ2-7; 9 bases are a match to TRBD1. CDR1 is MNHEY and CDR2 is SVGAGI in the germline V gene. V shed 4 bases, J shed 4 bases, and the junction held 5 bases outside the gene matches. This CDR3 is built from 14 residues. This CDR3 is CASSLRQGGYEQYF. The CDR3 DNA sequence: TGTGCCAGCAGTTTGAGACAGGGGGGTTACGAGCAGTACTTC.

This chain uses TRBV27 with TRBJ2-1, with 8 bases that match TRBD2. The length of the CDR3 is 15 residues. Germline V gene lookup returns CDR1 MNHEY and CDR2 SMNVEV (reference sequence). The trim removed 4 bases at V and 5 bases at J, leaving 7 bases unmatched. As DNA, the CDR3 is TGTGCCAGCAGTTCCGGGGGGGGTGAGAACAATGAGCAGTTCTTC. This encodes CASSSGGGENNEQFF.

The chain combines TRBV2 with TRBJ2-7, with TRBD1 matching over 8 bases. CDR1 is SNHLY, CDR2 FYNNEI, per germline. The ends lost 4 bases at V and 2 bases at J; junction bases unmatched: 10. CDR3 length: 16 amino acids. CDR3 nucleotide sequence: TGTGCCAGCAGTGCCGGACAGGGTGGTGAGGCCTACGAGCAGTACTTC. Amino acids: CASSAGQGGEAYEQYF.

The V gene is TRBV5-1, the J gene TRBJ2-7, with D perhaps TRBD2 (7 bases). Trimming left V 3 bases short and J 3 bases short, with 13 bases between. CDR1 is SGHRS and CDR2 is YFSETQ in the germline V gene. The CDR3 length is 14 residues. This CDR3 is CASSWGGDGYEQYF. Written as DNA, the CDR3 is TGCGCCAGCAGCTGGGGGGGCGACGGCTACGAGCAGTACTTC.

The rearrangement uses TRBV12-2 and TRBJ1-1. TRBV12-2 is a known pseudogene. This CDR3 is built from 14 residues. CDR3 in amino acids: CASRLGKPPNIGFF. The CDR3 nucleotides are TGTGCAAGTCGCTTAGGAAAGCCTCCCAATATCGGTTTCTTT.

The rearrangement uses TRBV27 and TRBJ2-7; 8 positions agree with TRBD2. J was trimmed by 2 bases and V by 5 bases; bases with no gene match: 8. This CDR3 contains 15 residues. CDR1 is MNHEY, CDR2 SMNVEV, per germline (reference sequence). CDR3 DNA sequence: TGTGCCAGCAGTCCCGAGGCGGGAGGCCCCTACGAGCAGTACTTC. Protein sequence: CASSPEAGGPYEQYF.

The chain recombines TRBV19 with TRBJ2-7; the match to TRBD2 covers 12 bases. The CDR3 contains 15 residues. The V gene's germline CDR1 is LNHDA and CDR2 SQIVND (reference sequence). V dropped 2 bases and J dropped 4; count of bases not matched to a gene: 3. In DNA form, the CDR3 reads TGTGCCAGTAGTATACTAGCGGGAGGGCCGTACGAGCAGTACTTC. Amino acid sequence: CASSILAGGPYEQYF.

This sequence joins TRBV4-1 and TRBJ1-5; weak D call: TRBD1 (6 bases). Germline CDR1 reads MGHRA; CDR2 reads YSYEKL. Trimming stripped 3 bases from V and 0 bases from J, with 9 bases between. CDR3 length: 15 amino acids. Written as DNA, the CDR3 is TGCGCCAGCAGCCACAGGGGCTATAGCAATCAGCCCCAGCATTTT. Its translation is CASSHRGYSNQPQHF.

The chain joins TRBV4-3 to TRBJ1-1; the match to TRBD1 covers 12 bases. This CDR3 spans 16 amino acids. Germline-derived CDR1 and CDR2 are LGHNA and YSLEER. Germline trimming cut 2 bases from V and 5 bases from J; bases unmatched to any gene: 6. This CDR3 reads CASSQPRDRGRTEAFF. The DNA of the CDR3 is TGCGCCAGCAGCCAACCCCGGGACAGGGGGCGAACTGAAGCTTTCTTT.

The genes are TRBV7-9 and TRBJ2-5; 7 positions agree with TRBD1. After removal of 5 bases from V and 4 bases from J, the junction contained 4 bases not matched to a gene. This CDR3 contains 13 residues. Germline assignment: CDR1 SEHNR and CDR2 FQNEAQ (reference sequence). The chain's CDR3 is CASSNRGGETQYF. CDR3 sequence (DNA): TGTGCCAGCAGCAACAGGGGTGGAGAGACCCAGTACTTC.

V and J are TRBV28 and TRBJ2-5, with 10 bases that match TRBD2. J lost 2 bases, V lost 3 bases, and 6 bases had no gene match. This CDR3 is built from 16 residues. Germline CDR1 reads MDHEN; CDR2 reads SYDVKM. For the CDR3, the DNA is TGTGCCAGCAGTTTCTCACTAGCGGGACGGCAAGAGACCCAGTACTTC. The encoded protein is CASSFSLAGRQETQYF. The variable domain in full, completed from reference TRBV28 and TRBJ2-5, reads DVKVTQSSRYLVKRTGEKVFLECVQDMDHENMFWYRQDPGLGLRLIYFSYDVKMKEKGDIPEGYSVSREKKERFSLILESASTNQTSMYLCASSFSLAGRQETQYFGPGTRLLVL.

The V gene is TRBV4-2, the J gene TRBJ2-1, with 11 positions matching TRBD2. The germline CDR1 and CDR2 sequences are LGHNA and YNFKEQ. V was pared by 4 bases and J by 5 bases, with 7 bases of the junction left unmatched. The CDR3 extends over 16 amino acids. The CDR3 sequence: CASSPRTSGRDNEQFF. CDR3 coding DNA: TGTGCCAGCAGCCCTCGGACTAGCGGGCGGGACAATGAGCAGTTCTTC.

V gene TRBV6-4 combines with J gene TRBJ2-1, with 8 bases that match TRBD1. Unmatched junction bases numbered 12, after V lost 4 bases and J lost 7 bases. Per germline, CDR1 MRHNA and CDR2 SNTAGT. This CDR3 has 16 amino acids. CDR3 sequence reads: CASSGTAGTGWNEQFF. For the CDR3, the DNA is TGTGCCAGCAGTGGCACTGCCGGGACAGGATGGAATGAGCAGTTCTTC.

This chain's CDR3 is CAWSYIGGEGTDTQYF. The DNA of the CDR3 is TGTGCCTGGAGTTACATCGGGGGAGAAGGCACAGATACGCAGTATTTT. The rearrangement joins TRBV30 to TRBJ2-3, with a weak D call TRBD2 (6 bases). This CDR3 is 16 amino acids long. V was clipped by 2 bases and J by 1 base, with 16 bases between them. The V gene's germline CDR1 is GTSNPN and CDR2 SVGIG (reference sequence). Supplemented by reference TRBV30 and TRBJ2-3, the full variable domain reads SQTIHQWPATLVQPVGSPLSLECTVEGTSNPNLYWYRQAAGRGLQLLFYSVGIGQISSEVPQNLSASRPQDRQFILSSKKLLLSDSGFYLCAWSYIGGEGTDTQYFGPGTRLTVL.

The chain is built from TRBV28 and TRBJ2-1; 8 bases agree with TRBD1. The CDR3 is 14 residues long. Germline lookup yields CDR1 MDHEN and CDR2 SYDVKM. The junction had 4 bases not matched to a gene; V was cut back by 6 bases and J by 3 bases. CDR3 sequence: CASSLGTGYNEQFF. In DNA, the CDR3 is TGTGCCAGCAGCCTCGGGACAGGCTACAATGAGCAGTTCTTC.

J is TRBJ1-1 and V is TRBV28; D gene uncertain. The CDR3 spans 15 residues. The germline gives CDR1 MDHEN, CDR2 SYDVKM. Deletions cut 6 bases from V and 0 bases from J, with 14 bases between. CDR3 amino acids: CASSFGRAMNTEAFF. In DNA form, the CDR3 reads TGTGCCAGCAGCTTTGGCCGTGCCATGAACACTGAAGCTTTCTTT.

The chain joins TRBV4-3 to TRBJ1-1, with 9 bases that match TRBD1. CDR3 size: 16 residues. The trim removed 0 bases at V and 4 bases at J, leaving 6 bases unmatched. CDR1 LGHNA and CDR2 YSLEER come from the germline V gene. As DNA, the CDR3 is TGCGCCAGCAGCCAAGATGGGGACAGGGCTCTCACTGAAGCTTTCTTT. Protein product: CASSQDGDRALTEAFF.